This T cell receptor beta chain emerged from a study of control samples from healthy donors and cancer patients. Profiling relied on immunoSEQ multiplex PCR, and the TCRdb table lists in-frame clones only, not all of them. The sample lists around 95,000 clones; roughly nine tenths were seen once. Sequencing was performed on blood. The clonotype comes from a woman aged 45-65 years in good health.

The CDR3 loop is CASRPPGTSGRGSEAQYF. CDR3 bases: TGTGCCAGCAGGCCTCCTGGGACTAGCGGGCGCGGTTCCGAGGCCCAGTACTTC. The V and J genes are TRBV27 and TRBJ2-5; TRBD2 aligns across 12 bases. This CDR3 has 18 amino acids. CDR1 is MNHEY and CDR2 is SMNVEV in the germline V gene (reference sequence). Trimming took 6 bases from V and 9 from J; bases not matched to a gene: 20.